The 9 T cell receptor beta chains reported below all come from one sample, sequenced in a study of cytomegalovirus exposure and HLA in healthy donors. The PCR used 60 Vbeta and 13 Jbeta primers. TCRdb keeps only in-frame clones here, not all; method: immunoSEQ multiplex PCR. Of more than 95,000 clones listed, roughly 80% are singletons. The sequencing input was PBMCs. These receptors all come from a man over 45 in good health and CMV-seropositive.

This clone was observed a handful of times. CDR3 region: CASRGGTSATYEQYF. The CDR3 bases are TGTGCCAGCAGGGGGGGGACTAGCGCTACCTACGAGCAGTACTTC. V is TRBV27 and J is TRBJ2-7; TRBD2 matches 10 bases. The CDR3 has 15 residues. V lost 6 bases and J lost 2; bases outside the gene matches: 7. Germline CDR1 MNHEY, CDR2 SMNVEV (reference sequence).

In DNA form, the CDR3 reads TGTGCCAGCAAGCAGACAGGTTCCTACGAGCAGTACTTC. Its protein product is CASKQTGSYEQYF. The genes are TRBV6-6 and TRBJ2-7; D is perhaps TRBD1 (6 bases). V gave up 7 bases and J gave up 1 base, with 11 bases separating them. The CDR3 is 13 amino acids. Germline V gives CDR1 MNHNY, CDR2 SVGAGI (reference sequence).

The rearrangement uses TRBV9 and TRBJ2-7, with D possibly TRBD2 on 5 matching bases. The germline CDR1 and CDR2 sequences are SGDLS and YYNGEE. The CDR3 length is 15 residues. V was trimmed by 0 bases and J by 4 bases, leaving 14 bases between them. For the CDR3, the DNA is TGTGCCAGCAGCGTAGGGGAGCAATTATTGTACGAGCAGTACTTC. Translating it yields CASSVGEQLLYEQYF.

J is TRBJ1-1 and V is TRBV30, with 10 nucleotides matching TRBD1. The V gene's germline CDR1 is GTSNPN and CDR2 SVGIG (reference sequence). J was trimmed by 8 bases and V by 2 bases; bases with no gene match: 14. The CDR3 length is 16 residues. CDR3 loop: CAWSPRTGGGWTEAFF. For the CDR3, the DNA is TGTGCCTGGAGTCCCCGGACAGGGGGGGGGTGGACCGAAGCTTTCTTT.

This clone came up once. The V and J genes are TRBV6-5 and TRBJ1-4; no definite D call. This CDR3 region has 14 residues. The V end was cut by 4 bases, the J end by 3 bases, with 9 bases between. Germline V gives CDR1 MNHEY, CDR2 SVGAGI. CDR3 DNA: TGTGCCAGCAGTTTAACGGGGTCTAATGAAAAACTGTTTTTT. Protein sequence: CASSLTGSNEKLFF.

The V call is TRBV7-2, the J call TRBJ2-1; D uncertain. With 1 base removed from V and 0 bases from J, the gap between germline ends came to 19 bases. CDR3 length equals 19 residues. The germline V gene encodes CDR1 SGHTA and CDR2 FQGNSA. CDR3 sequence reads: CASSLVRDRVWFSYNEQFF. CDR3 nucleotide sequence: TGTGCCAGCAGCTTAGTTAGAGATCGGGTCTGGTTCTCCTACAATGAGCAGTTCTTC.

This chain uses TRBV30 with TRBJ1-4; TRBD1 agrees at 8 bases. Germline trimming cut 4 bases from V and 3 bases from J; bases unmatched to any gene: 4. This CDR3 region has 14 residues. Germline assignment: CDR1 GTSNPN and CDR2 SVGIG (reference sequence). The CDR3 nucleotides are TGTGCCTGGATAGGACAGGGTGCTAATGAAAAACTGTTTTTT. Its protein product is CAWIGQGANEKLFF.

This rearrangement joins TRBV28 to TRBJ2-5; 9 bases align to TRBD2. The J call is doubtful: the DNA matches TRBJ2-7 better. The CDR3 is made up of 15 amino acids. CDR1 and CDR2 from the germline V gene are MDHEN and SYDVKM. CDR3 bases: TGTGCCAGCAGTTTAAGACTAGCGGACGCCTACGAGCAGTACTTC. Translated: CASSLRLADAYEQYF.

The CDR3 sequence: CASISQGDVGELFF. Written as DNA, the CDR3 is TGTGCCAGCATAAGTCAGGGGGATGTCGGGGAGCTGTTTTTT. V usage is TRBV6-5 and J usage is TRBJ2-2; 7 bases are a match to TRBD1. The trim removed 7 bases at V and 7 bases at J, leaving 9 bases unmatched. The length of the CDR3 is 14 residues. Germline V CDR1 and CDR2: MNHEY, SVGAGI.